These 23 T cell receptor beta chains were sequenced from one sample in a study of T cell changes during pregnancy in multiple sclerosis. Profiling relied on immunoSEQ multiplex PCR, and the TCRdb table lists in-frame clones only, not all of them. The sample shows over 50,000 clones, about 92% of them seen only once. This specimen consisted of CD4+ T cells from peripheral blood mononuclear cells, obtained after pregnancy. The receptor set was obtained from a female donor with multiple sclerosis, enrolled in a pregnancy study.

The rearrangement uses TRBV7-2 and TRBJ2-1, with 11 bases matching TRBD2. Germline values: CDR1 SGHTA, CDR2 FQGNSA. This CDR3 contains 17 residues. The V gene end was trimmed by 1 base and the J gene end by 5 bases; junction bases not matched to a gene: 7. The CDR3 nucleotides are TGTGCCAGCAGCTTAGTGAAAGTACTAGCGGGAGACAATGAGCAGTTCTTC. Encoded protein: CASSLVKVLAGDNEQFF. The whole variable domain, filled in from reference TRBV7-2 and TRBJ2-1, reads GAGVSQSPSNKVTEKGKDVELRCDPISGHTALYWYRQSLGQGLEFLIYFQGNSAPDKSGLPSDRFSAERTGGSVSTLTIQRTQQEDSAVYLCASSLVKVLAGDNEQFFGPGTRLTVL.

The V and J genes are TRBV7-2 and TRBJ2-1; TRBD2 aligns across 7 bases. In germline, CDR1 is SGHTA, CDR2 FQGNSA. CDR3 length: 14 amino acids. After removal of 0 bases from V and 6 bases from J, the junction contained 2 bases not matched to a gene. CDR3 loop: CASSLAGGRNEQFF. For the CDR3, the DNA is TGTGCCAGCAGCTTAGCGGGAGGGCGCAATGAGCAGTTCTTC.

The chain combines TRBV28 with TRBJ1-5; TRBD1 is a possible D gene (5 bases). This CDR3 contains 14 residues. Per germline, CDR1 MDHEN and CDR2 SYDVKM. V gave up 2 bases and J gave up 9 bases, with 14 bases separating them. The chain's CDR3 is CASSLPGLQGPQHF. The CDR3 DNA is TGTGCCAGCAGTTTACCAGGGTTGCAGGGGCCCCAGCATTTT.

The rearrangement uses TRBV12-5 and TRBJ1-1; D is unclear. Looked up from germline, CDR1 is LGHNT and CDR2 is FRNRAP. The CDR3 extends over 13 amino acids. The germline V and J ends were trimmed by 6 bases and 1 base, with 9 bases remaining between them. In DNA form, the CDR3 reads TGTGCTAGTGGGTGGGGAGGGAACACTGAAGCTTTCTTT. Translated, it gives CASGWGGNTEAFF.

This sequence joins TRBV4-2 and TRBJ2-7; TRBD2 aligns across 9 bases. The CDR3 sequence is 19 residues long. Germline V CDR1 and CDR2: LGHNA, YNFKEQ. With V trimmed by 0 bases and J by 1 base, 13 bases remained unmatched. The CDR3 spells CASSQDFSPASGISYEQYF. DNA for the CDR3: TGTGCCAGCAGCCAAGATTTTTCCCCGGCTAGCGGGATTTCCTACGAGCAGTACTTC.

To note about this clone: Other DNA sequences in the sample encode the same CDR3. J is TRBJ2-5 and V is TRBV19; tentatively, D is TRBD1 (6 bases). The CDR3 spans 14 residues. The V gene's germline CDR1 is LNHDA and CDR2 SQIVND (reference sequence). Trimming removed 3 bases from V and 4 bases from J, with 12 bases in between. The CDR3 DNA is TGTGCCAGTAGTATGGGGACAAGCCCAGAGACCCAGTACTTC. Protein product: CASSMGTSPETQYF.

This sequence joins TRBV27 and TRBJ1-1, with a tentative D call TRBD1 (6 bases). V was clipped by 2 bases and J by 1 base, with 11 bases between them. Germline V lookup: CDR1 MNHEY, CDR2 SMNVEV (reference sequence). CDR3 size: 15 residues. Here the CDR3 DNA reads TGTGCCAGCAGTTTAGGTCGGGGGGCGAACACTGAAGCTTTCTTT. Translation gives CASSLGRGANTEAFF.

The chain couples TRBV6-1 to TRBJ2-7; the D gene is possibly TRBD2 (6 bases). This CDR3 has 14 amino acids. CDR1 is MNHNS, CDR2 SASEGT, per germline. Trimming removed 8 bases from V and 3 bases from J, with 17 bases in between. CDR3 sequence reads: CASQAAGRLYEQYF. As DNA, the CDR3 is TGTGCCAGCCAAGCCGCGGGACGGCTCTACGAGCAGTACTTC.

In its sample, this clone was seen once. The rearrangement uses TRBV5-1 and TRBJ2-1, with 9 bases that match TRBD2. CDR3 size: 16 residues. V shed 4 bases and J 4 bases; nucleotides not matched to a gene: 9. Germline-derived CDR1 and CDR2 are SGHRS and YFSETQ. CDR3 in DNA: TGCGCCAGCAGCCCGTGGACTAGCGACTATTACAATGAGCAGTTCTTC. As protein: CASSPWTSDYYNEQFF.

The chain is built from TRBV7-2 and TRBJ1-4; weak D call: TRBD1 (5 bases). With 2 bases removed from V and 8 bases from J, the gap between germline ends came to 12 bases. Germline CDR1 and CDR2: SGHTA and FQGNSA. This CDR3 is built from 14 residues. CDR3 protein: CASSLNQGREKLFF. CDR3 nucleotides: TGTGCCAGCAGCTTAAATCAGGGAAGGGAAAAACTGTTTTTT.

V is TRBV23-1 and J is TRBJ2-3; D gene uncertain. TRBV23-1 is placed among ORFs of uncertain function. Trimming removed 2 bases at V and 0 bases at J, with 9 bases between. CDR3 length: 15 residues. In DNA, the CDR3 is TGCGCCAGCAGTCAAGTTGTTTATAGCACAGATACGCAGTATTTT. Protein sequence: CASSQVVYSTDTQYF.

The chain carries TRBV10-3 and TRBJ2-2; D possibly corresponds to TRBD2 (6 bases). Germline V gene data show CDR1 as ENHRY and CDR2 as SYGVKD. V was cut by 3 bases and J by 4 bases, with 9 bases left in between. The CDR3 extends over 14 amino acids. CDR3 bases: TGTGCCATCAGTGACGGGCGGGGCACCGGGGAGCTGTTTTTT. Translated, it gives CAISDGRGTGELFF.

J is TRBJ2-1 and V is TRBV10-2; D may be TRBD2 (6 bases). Germline CDR1 is WSHSY and CDR2 is SAAADI. V was trimmed by 4 bases and J by 8 bases, leaving 6 bases between them. The CDR3 extends over 11 amino acids. The CDR3 region has the DNA TGCGCCAGCAGTGGGGGGGATGAGCAGTTCTTC. Encoded protein: CASSGGDEQFF.

The CDR3 reads CSGMRLAGGSDTQYF. CDR3 bases: TGCAGCGGAATGCGACTAGCGGGAGGATCAGATACGCAGTATTTT. The chain carries TRBV29-1 and TRBJ2-3; 13 bases match TRBD2. The CDR3 is 15 residues long. Trimming took 7 bases from V and 4 from J; bases not matched to a gene: 8. Per germline, CDR1 SQVTM and CDR2 ANQGSEA.

This clone was observed a single time. The chain links TRBV6-1 to TRBJ1-5, with TRBD1 identical over 7 bases. The CDR3 has 14 amino acids. J lost 10 bases, V lost 7 bases, and 13 bases had no gene match. CDR1 is MNHNS and CDR2 is SASEGT in the germline V gene. This CDR3 is CASNPRQGTHPQHF. The CDR3 nucleotides are TGTGCCAGCAATCCGAGACAGGGAACTCACCCCCAGCATTTT.

The gene calls are TRBV14 and TRBJ1-1, with D hard to call. There are 13 residues in the CDR3. Germline-derived CDR1 and CDR2 are SGHDN and FVKESK. Between the trimmed V and J ends, which lost 1 base and 0 bases, there was a span of 3 bases. The CDR3 bases are TGTGCCAGCAGCCAAGTAATGAACACTGAAGCTTTCTTT. It encodes CASSQVMNTEAFF.

CDR3: CASSRDSLGEQFF. Here the CDR3 DNA reads TGTGCCAGCAGCCGGGACAGTTTGGGTGAGCAGTTCTTC. The V and J genes are TRBV11-1 and TRBJ2-1; 7 positions agree with TRBD1. This CDR3 region has 13 residues. Germline CDR1 is SGHAT and CDR2 is FQDESV (reference sequence). V lost 5 bases and J lost 9; bases outside the gene matches: 7. The full variable domain, its missing parts supplied by reference TRBV11-1 and TRBJ2-1, is EAEVAQSPRYKITEKSQAVAFWCDPISGHATLYWYRQILGQGPELLVQFQDESVVDDSQLPKDRFSAERLKGVDSTLKIQPAELGDSAMYLCASSRDSLGEQFFGPGTRLTVL.

The chain combines TRBV5-1 with TRBJ2-3, with 7 nucleotides matching TRBD1. J gave up 3 bases and V 5 bases, and 6 bases lay outside the gene matches. The germline V gene has CDR1 SGHRS and CDR2 YFSETQ. The CDR3 sequence is 14 residues long. CDR3 region: CASSWDRTTDTQYF. CDR3 sequence (DNA): TGCGCCAGCAGTTGGGACAGAACTACAGATACGCAGTATTTT.

The chain couples TRBV5-4 to TRBJ2-1; D is possibly TRBD2 (6 bases). CDR1 SGHNT and CDR2 YYREEE come from the germline V gene (reference sequence). Between the trimmed V and J ends, which lost 1 base and 6 bases, there was a span of 14 bases. The CDR3 covers 15 residues. This CDR3 is CASSLSGGSGNEQFF. As DNA, the CDR3 is TGTGCCAGCAGCTTGTCAGGAGGGTCGGGCAATGAGCAGTTCTTC.

This sequence joins TRBV7-2 and TRBJ2-5, with a weak D call TRBD2 (6 bases). The CDR3 sequence is 15 residues long. V lost 2 bases to trimming and J lost 1 base, with 11 bases between them. Germline V gene lookup returns CDR1 SGHTA and CDR2 FQGNSA. The CDR3 DNA reads as TGTGCCAGCAGCTTAATGGCGGGACTCCAAGAGACCCAGTACTTC. Its translation is CASSLMAGLQETQYF.

This chain links TRBV5-1 with TRBJ2-3; 14 bases line up with TRBD2. This CDR3 contains 18 residues. The V gene's germline CDR1 is SGHRS and CDR2 YFSETQ. The V segment lost 4 bases and the J segment 2 bases; nucleotides outside the gene matches: 9. Here the CDR3 DNA reads TGCGCCAGCAGCCCCAAGGGACTAGCGGGAGTAGTCACAGATACGCAGTATTTT. Translating gives CASSPKGLAGVVTDTQYF.

The rearrangement joins TRBV5-1 to TRBJ2-7; D is possibly TRBD2 (5 bases). The CDR3 runs to 16 residues. Germline values: CDR1 SGHRS, CDR2 YFSETQ. Trimming took 0 bases from V and 5 from J, leaving 18 bases between them. CDR3 region: CASSLAVVGASNEQYF. The DNA for the CDR3 is TGCGCCAGCAGCTTGGCCGTCGTGGGAGCCTCGAACGAGCAGTACTTC.

The J gene is TRBJ1-3, the V gene TRBV7-9; possible D gene TRBD1, 6 bases. Germline loops: CDR1 SEHNR, CDR2 FQNEAQ (reference sequence). V was pared by 4 bases and J by 9 bases, with 16 bases between. The CDR3 runs to 14 residues. For the CDR3, the DNA is TGTGCCAGCAGCTATACAGGGACCCGGGGCACCATATATTTT. Translated: CASSYTGTRGTIYF. Filled out from reference TRBV7-9 and TRBJ1-3, the complete variable domain reads DTGVSQNPRHKITKRGQNVTFRCDPISEHNRLYWYRQTLGQGPEFLTYFQNEAQLEKSRLLSDRFSAERPKGSFSTLEIQRTEQGDSAMYLCASSYTGTRGTIYFGEGSWLTVV.